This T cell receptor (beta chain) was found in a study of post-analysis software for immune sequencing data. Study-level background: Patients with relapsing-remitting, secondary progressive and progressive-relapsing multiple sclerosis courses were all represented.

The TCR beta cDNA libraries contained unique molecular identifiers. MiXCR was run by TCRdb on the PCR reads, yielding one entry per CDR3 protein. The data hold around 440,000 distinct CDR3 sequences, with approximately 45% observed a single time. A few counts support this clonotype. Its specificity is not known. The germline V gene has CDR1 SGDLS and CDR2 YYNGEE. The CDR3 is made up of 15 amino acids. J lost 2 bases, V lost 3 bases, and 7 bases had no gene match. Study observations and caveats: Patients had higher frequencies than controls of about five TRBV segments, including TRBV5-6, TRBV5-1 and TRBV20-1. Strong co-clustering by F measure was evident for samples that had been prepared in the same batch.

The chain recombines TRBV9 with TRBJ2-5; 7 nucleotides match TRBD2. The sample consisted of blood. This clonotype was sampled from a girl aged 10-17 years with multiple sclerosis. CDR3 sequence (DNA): TGTGCCAGCAGCGACGGGACTAAGTTACAAGAGACCCAGTACTTC. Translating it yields CASSDGTKLQETQYF.